A few counts support the clone carrying this TCR beta chain. Its specificity is not known. The CDR3 is made up of 15 amino acids. V was trimmed by 2 bases and J by 3 bases, leaving 12 bases between them. Germline V gene lookup returns CDR1 SGHRS and CDR2 YFSETQ. The data were taken from a study of shared clonotypes between healthy human individuals. Study observations and caveats: Among several donors, 4.5% to 5.5% of naive CD4 clonotypes were found in common.

Replicate PCRs from sorted subsets contained about 0.2 ug DNA, which is around 30,000 T cell genomes. Assay: immunoSEQ multiplex PCR; the TCRdb copy retains only in-frame clones and omits some. The sample holds roughly 2,500,000 clones, more than 85% seen once. V and J are TRBV5-1 and TRBJ1-5; D is undetermined. The clonotype was recovered from a man aged 18 to 35 in good health. Some clones in this sample may be carry-over from other donors' samples. Sequencing was done on a sample of naive CD4+ T cells from PBMCs. Subset in this sample: CD45RA+ positively selected. The CDR3 DNA reads TGCGCCAGCAGCTTTGGGATGGACCCCAATCAGCCCCAGCATTTT. It specifies CASSFGMDPNQPQHF.